A selection of T cell receptor beta chains follows, all from one sample in a study of CD8+ T cells in alopecia areata. Sequencing used immunoSEQ multiplex PCR; TCRdb keeps in-frame clones, though not all of them. The profile shows fewer than 80,000 clones, 55% to 65% of them singletons. Sequencing used CD8+ T cells sorted from blood, obtained at week 0. Receptors were obtained from a human donor with alopecia areata. Each CDR3 is given with its conserved first and last residue. D genes are given only for firm matches. Size values are once, few and many counts, or a class for expanded clones, and some rows have none.

>NA|NA|TRBJ2-5|TRBV14
CASRPGTQYF
TGTGCCAGCAGACCGGGGACCCAGTACTTC
>few|NA|TRBJ1-2|TRBV27
CASSLGGGFPGYTF
TGTGCCAGCAGTTTAGGGGGCGGCTTTCCAGGCTACACCTTC
>NA|NA|TRBJ2-7|TRBV7-9
CASSFGPGVYEQYF
TGTGCCAGCAGCTTTGGACCCGGGGTGTACGAGCAGTACTTC
>NA|NA|TRBJ1-1|TRBV25-1
CASSENGWRRTEAFF
TGTGCCAGCAGTGAAAACGGGTGGAGGAGGACTGAAGCTTTCTTT
>NA|TRBD2|TRBJ2-1|TRBV29-1
CSVNPGLAGNEQFF
TGCAGCGTCAATCCCGGACTAGCGGGAAATGAGCAGTTCTTC
>NA|NA|TRBJ2-5|TRBV29-1
CSVDWVEGTQYF
TGCAGCGTTGACTGGGTAGAGGGGACCCAGTACTTC
>few|TRBD1|TRBJ1-1|TRBV5-4
CASSYGQGDTEAFF
TGTGCCAGCAGCTACGGACAGGGAGACACTGAAGCTTTCTTT
>NA|TRBD2|TRBJ2-3|TRBV28
CASSLRGLERGTQYF
TGTGCCAGCAGTTTAAGGGGACTAGAAAGGGGTACGCAGTATTTT
>NA|NA|TRBJ1-1|TRBV15
CATRRKQERTEAFF
TGTGCCACCAGACGTAAACAGGAGAGGACTGAAGCTTTCTTT
>NA|TRBD1|TRBJ1-6|TRBV19
CASGSRSGQGDSPLHF
TGTGCCAGTGGCAGTCGGTCGGGACAGGGAGATTCACCCCTCCACTTT
>few|NA|TRBJ1-2|TRBV29-1
CSVEEGSYGYTF
TGCAGCGTTGAGGAGGGTAGCTATGGCTACACCTTC
>NA|NA|TRBJ1-1|TRBV4-3
CASSQDKEANTEAFF
TGCGCCAGCAGCCAAGATAAGGAAGCGAACACTGAAGCTTTCTTT
>few|NA|TRBJ2-2|TRBV29-1
CSVDWGSGELFF
TGCAGCGTTGACTGGGGGTCCGGGGAGCTGTTTTTT
>once|NA|TRBJ1-2|TRBV2
CASRVYGYTF
TGTGCCAGCAGGGTCTATGGCTACACCTTC
>NA|TRBD1|TRBJ2-3|TRBV29-1
CSVEFPLGQVADTQYF
TGCAGCGTTGAATTTCCCTTGGGACAGGTCGCAGATACGCAGTATTTT
>NA|NA|TRBJ2-3|TRBV4-1
CASSQEAVGGTDTQYF
TGCGCCAGCAGCCAAGAAGCGGTTGGGGGGACAGATACGCAGTATTTT
>NA|TRBD1|TRBJ1-2|TRBV9
CASSVGQGMSYGYTF
TGTGCCAGCAGCGTGGGACAGGGAATGAGCTATGGCTACACCTTC
>few|NA|TRBJ2-2|TRBV30
CAWTSGEVRIGELFF
TGTGCCTGGACCTCTGGAGAAGTAAGGATCGGGGAGCTGTTTTTT
>NA|NA|TRBJ2-7|TRBV9
CASSVGIAASSYEQYF
TGTGCCAGCAGCGTAGGAATAGCAGCGAGCTCCTACGAGCAGTACTTC
>few|NA|TRBJ2-7|TRBV5-6
CASSSPPSYEQYF
TGTGCCAGCAGCTCCCCCCCCTCCTACGAGCAGTACTTC
>NA|TRBD2|TRBJ2-7|TRBV4-1
CASSQREGVYEQYF
TGCGCCAGCAGCCAGCGGGAGGGGGTCTACGAGCAGTACTTC
>NA|TRBD1|TRBJ2-7|TRBV7-9
CASSLGAGGWDEQYF
TGTGCCAGCAGCTTAGGGGCAGGGGGCTGGGACGAGCAGTACTTC
>NA|NA|TRBJ2-1|TRBV7-9
CASSPARGSDSYNEQFF
TGTGCCAGCAGCCCTGCCCGGGGGTCAGACTCCTACAATGAGCAGTTCTTC
>NA|NA|TRBJ2-5|TRBV4-2
CASSIPGQQETQYF
TGTGCCAGCAGCATCCCGGGACAACAAGAGACCCAGTACTTC
>once|NA|TRBJ2-7|TRBV19
CATSSAGSYEQYF
TGTGCCACCTCAAGCGCAGGCTCCTACGAGCAGTACTTC
>NA|TRBD2|TRBJ2-7|TRBV30
CAGEGPEEQYF
TGTGCTGGGGAGGGACCGGAGGAGCAGTACTTC
>few|NA|TRBJ1-1|TRBV6-5
CASRPIMNTEAFF
TGTGCCAGCAGGCCAATCATGAACACTGAAGCTTTCTTT
>NA|TRBD2|TRBJ2-1|TRBV5-1
CASSEGLAGETSYNEQFF
TGCGCCAGCAGCGAGGGACTAGCGGGAGAAACGTCCTACAATGAGCAGTTCTTC
>NA|TRBD1|TRBJ1-2|TRBV5-1
CASSPGTEYGYTF
TGCGCCAGCAGCCCTGGGACAGAGTATGGCTACACCTTC
>few|NA|TRBJ2-1|TRBV25-1
CARTVGAGVHNEQFF
TGTGCCAGGACCGTCGGGGCAGGGGTTCACAATGAGCAGTTCTTC
>few|TRBD1|TRBJ1-5|TRBV28
CASAFVGQDNQPQHF
TGTGCCAGCGCATTTGTCGGACAGGATAATCAGCCCCAGCATTTT
>NA|TRBD1|TRBJ1-1|TRBV9
CASSPRTGALNTEAFF
TGTGCCAGCAGCCCCCGGACAGGGGCCCTGAACACTGAAGCTTTCTTT
>NA|NA|TRBJ1-2|TRBV27
CASSSQGSNYGYTF
TGTGCCAGCAGTTCACAGGGATCTAACTATGGCTACACCTTC
>many|TRBD1|TRBJ2-7|TRBV15
CATSRDTGTGGYEQYF
TGTGCCACCAGCAGAGATACCGGGACAGGGGGCTACGAGCAGTACTTC